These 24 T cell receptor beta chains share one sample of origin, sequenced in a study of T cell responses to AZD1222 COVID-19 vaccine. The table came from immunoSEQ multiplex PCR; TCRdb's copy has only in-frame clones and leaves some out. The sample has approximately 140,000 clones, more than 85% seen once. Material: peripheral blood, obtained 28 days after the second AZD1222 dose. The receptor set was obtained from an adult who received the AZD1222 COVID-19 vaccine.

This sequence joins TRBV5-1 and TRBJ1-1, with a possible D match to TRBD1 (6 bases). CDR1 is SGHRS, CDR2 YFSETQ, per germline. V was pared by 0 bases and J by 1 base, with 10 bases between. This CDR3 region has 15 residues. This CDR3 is CASSLVGGQNTEAFF. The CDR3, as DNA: TGCGCCAGCAGCTTGGTGGGGGGACAGAACACTGAAGCTTTCTTT.

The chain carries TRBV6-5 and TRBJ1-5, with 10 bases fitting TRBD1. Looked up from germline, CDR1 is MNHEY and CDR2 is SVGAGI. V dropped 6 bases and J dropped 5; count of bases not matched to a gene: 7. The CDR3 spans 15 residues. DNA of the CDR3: TGTGCCAGCAGCCTTTCCGGGACAGGGGATCAGCCCCAGCATTTT. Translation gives CASSLSGTGDQPQHF.

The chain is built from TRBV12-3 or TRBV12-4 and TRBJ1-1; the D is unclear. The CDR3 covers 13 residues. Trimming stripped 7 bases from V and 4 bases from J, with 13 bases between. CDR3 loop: CASKAASSTEAFF. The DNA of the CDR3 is TGTGCCAGCAAGGCGGCGTCGTCCACTGAAGCTTTCTTT.

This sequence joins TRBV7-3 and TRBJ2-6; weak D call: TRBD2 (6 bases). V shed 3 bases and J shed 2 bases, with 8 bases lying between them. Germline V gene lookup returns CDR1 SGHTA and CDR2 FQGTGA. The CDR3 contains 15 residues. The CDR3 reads CASSFREAGANVLTF. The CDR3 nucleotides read TGTGCCAGCAGCTTTAGGGAGGCTGGGGCCAACGTCCTGACTTTC. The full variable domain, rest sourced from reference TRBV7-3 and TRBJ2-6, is GAGVSQTPSNKVTEKGKYVELRCDPISGHTALYWYRQSLGQGPEFLIYFQGTGAADDSGLPNDRFFAVRPEGSVSTLKIQRTERGDSAVYLCASSFREAGANVLTFGAGSRLTVL.

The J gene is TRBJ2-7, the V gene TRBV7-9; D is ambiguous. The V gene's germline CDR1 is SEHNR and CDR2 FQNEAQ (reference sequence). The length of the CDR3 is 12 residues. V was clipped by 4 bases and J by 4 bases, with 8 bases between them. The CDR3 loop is CASSSSNYEQYV. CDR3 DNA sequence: TGTGCCAGCAGCTCGTCTAATTACGAGCAGTACGTC.

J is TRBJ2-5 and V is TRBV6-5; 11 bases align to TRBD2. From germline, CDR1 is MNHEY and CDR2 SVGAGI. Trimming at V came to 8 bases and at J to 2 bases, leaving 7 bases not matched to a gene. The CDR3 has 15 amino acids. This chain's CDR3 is CASAVGTSGQETQYF. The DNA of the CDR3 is TGTGCCAGCGCCGTCGGGACTAGCGGACAAGAGACCCAGTACTTC.

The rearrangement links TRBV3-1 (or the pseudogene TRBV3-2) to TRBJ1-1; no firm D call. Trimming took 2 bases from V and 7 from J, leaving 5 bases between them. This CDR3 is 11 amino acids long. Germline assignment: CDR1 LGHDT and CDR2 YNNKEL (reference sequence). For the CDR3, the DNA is TGTGCCAGCAGCCAAAAAAGTGAAGCTTTCTTT. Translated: CASSQKSEAFF.

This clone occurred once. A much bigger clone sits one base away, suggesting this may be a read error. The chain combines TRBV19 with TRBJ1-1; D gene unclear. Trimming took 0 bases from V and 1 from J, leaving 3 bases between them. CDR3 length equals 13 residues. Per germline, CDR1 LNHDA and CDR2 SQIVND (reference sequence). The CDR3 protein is CASSIDRNTEAFF. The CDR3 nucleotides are TGTGCCAGTAGTATAGATAGGAACACTGAAGCTTTCTTT.

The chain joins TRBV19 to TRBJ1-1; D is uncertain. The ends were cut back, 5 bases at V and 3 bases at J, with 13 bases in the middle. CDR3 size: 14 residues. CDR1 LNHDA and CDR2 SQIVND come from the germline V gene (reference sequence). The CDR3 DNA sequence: TGTGCCAGTAGTCGGAGGGAGGGCTACACTGAAGCTTTCTTT. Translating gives CASSRREGYTEAFF. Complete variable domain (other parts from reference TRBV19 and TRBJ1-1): DGGITQSPKYLFRKEGQNVTLSCEQNLNHDAMYWYRQDPGQGLRLIYYSQIVNDFQKGDIAEGYSVSREKKESFPLTVTSAQKNPTAFYLCASSRREGYTEAFFGQGTRLTVV.

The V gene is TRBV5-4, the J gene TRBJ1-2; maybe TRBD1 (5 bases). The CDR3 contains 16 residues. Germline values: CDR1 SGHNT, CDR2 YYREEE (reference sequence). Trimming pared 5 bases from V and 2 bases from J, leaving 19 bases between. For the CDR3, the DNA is TGTGCCAGCAGTTCGCGTAGCTGGGACCTCAACTATGGCTACACCTTC. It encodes CASSSRSWDLNYGYTF.

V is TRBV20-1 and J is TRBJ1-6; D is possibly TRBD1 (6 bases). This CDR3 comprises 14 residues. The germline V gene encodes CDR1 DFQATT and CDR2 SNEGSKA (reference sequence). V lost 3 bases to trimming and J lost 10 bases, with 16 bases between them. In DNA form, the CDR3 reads TGCAGTGCTAGTGTGACGGGGGCGGACTCACCCCTCCACTTT. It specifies CSASVTGADSPLHF.

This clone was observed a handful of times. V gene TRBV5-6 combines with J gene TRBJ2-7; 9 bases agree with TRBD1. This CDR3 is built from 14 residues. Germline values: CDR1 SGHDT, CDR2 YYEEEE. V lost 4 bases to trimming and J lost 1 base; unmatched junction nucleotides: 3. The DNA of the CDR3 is TGTGCCAGCAGCCCGGGACAGGGTTCCTACGAGCAGTACGTC. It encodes CASSPGQGSYEQYV.

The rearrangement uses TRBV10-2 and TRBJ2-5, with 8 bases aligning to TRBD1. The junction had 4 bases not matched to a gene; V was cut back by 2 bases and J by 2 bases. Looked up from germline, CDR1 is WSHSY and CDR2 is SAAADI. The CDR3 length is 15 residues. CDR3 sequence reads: CASSEGQGTQETQYF. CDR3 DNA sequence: TGCGCCAGCAGTGAGGGACAGGGCACTCAAGAGACCCAGTACTTC.

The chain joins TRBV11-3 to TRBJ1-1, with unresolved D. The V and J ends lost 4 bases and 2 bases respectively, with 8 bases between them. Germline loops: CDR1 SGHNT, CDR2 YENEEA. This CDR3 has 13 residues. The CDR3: CASSWTANTEAFF. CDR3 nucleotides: TGTGCCAGCAGCTGGACGGCCAACACTGAAGCTTTCTTT.

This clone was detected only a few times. The CDR3 DNA sequence: TGTGCCAGCAGGGGCGGGAACTCCTACGAGCAGTACGTC. Amino acid sequence: CASRGGNSYEQYV. The chain employs TRBV7-9 and TRBJ2-7, with a weak D call TRBD2 (6 bases). This CDR3 comprises 13 residues. Trimming cost V 6 bases and J 0 bases, with 9 bases left between them. Germline assignment: CDR1 SEHNR and CDR2 FQNEAQ (reference sequence).

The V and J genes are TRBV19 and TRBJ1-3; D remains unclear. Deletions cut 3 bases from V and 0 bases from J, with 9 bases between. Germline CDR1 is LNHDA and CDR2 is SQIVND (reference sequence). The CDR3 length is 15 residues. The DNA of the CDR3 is TGTGCCAGTAGTATTATGGTCACCTCTGGAAACACCATATATTTT. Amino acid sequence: CASSIMVTSGNTIYF.

CDR3 sequence: CASSQDGLGQRAQYF. In DNA, the CDR3 is TGTGCCAGCAGCCAAGATGGACTAGGCCAGCGGGCCCAGTACTTC. The V call is TRBV3-1 (or the pseudogene TRBV3-2), the J call TRBJ2-5, with TRBD2 matching 7 bases. V trimming: 0 bases; J trimming: 9 bases; junction bases outside the gene matches: 10. There are 15 residues in the CDR3. The germline V gene encodes CDR1 LGHDT and CDR2 YNNKEL (reference sequence).

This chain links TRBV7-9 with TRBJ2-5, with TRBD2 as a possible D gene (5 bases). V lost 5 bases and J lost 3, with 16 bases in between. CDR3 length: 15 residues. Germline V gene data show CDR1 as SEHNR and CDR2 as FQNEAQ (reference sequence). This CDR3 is CASSPMGGLEETQYF. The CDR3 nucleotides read TGTGCCAGCAGCCCTATGGGCGGGTTAGAAGAGACCCAGTACTTC.

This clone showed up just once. The CDR3 is CASSRENQPQHF. The DNA for the CDR3 is TGTGCCAGCAGCAGGGAGAATCAGCCCCAGCATTTT. The chain is built from TRBV14 and TRBJ1-5; unclear D gene. Germline V gene lookup returns CDR1 SGHDN and CDR2 FVKESK. The V gene lost 5 bases and the J gene lost 4 bases, with 6 bases spanning the gap. The CDR3 loop spans 12 amino acids.

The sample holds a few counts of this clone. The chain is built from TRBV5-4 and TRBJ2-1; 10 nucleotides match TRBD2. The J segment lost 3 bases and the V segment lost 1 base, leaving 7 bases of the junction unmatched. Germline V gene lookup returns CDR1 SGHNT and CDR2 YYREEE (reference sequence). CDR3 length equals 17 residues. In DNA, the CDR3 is TGTGCCAGCAGCTTGAAAGCGGGAGGGCGGGACTACAATGAGCAGTTCTTC. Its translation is CASSLKAGGRDYNEQFF.

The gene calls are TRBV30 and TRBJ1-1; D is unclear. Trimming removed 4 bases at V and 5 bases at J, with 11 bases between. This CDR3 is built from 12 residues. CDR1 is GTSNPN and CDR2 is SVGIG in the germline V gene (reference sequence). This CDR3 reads CAWTRGQTEAFF. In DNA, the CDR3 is TGTGCCTGGACCAGAGGGCAGACTGAAGCTTTCTTT.

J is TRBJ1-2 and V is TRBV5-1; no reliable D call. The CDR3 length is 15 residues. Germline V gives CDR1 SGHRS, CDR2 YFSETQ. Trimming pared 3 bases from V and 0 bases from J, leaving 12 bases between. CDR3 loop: CASSSAGVANYGYTF. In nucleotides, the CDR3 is TGCGCCAGCAGCTCCGCTGGGGTAGCTAACTATGGCTACACCTTC.

The CDR3 DNA reads as TGTGCCAGCAATCAAGGGACTCCCTTGGGGGAGACCCAGTACTTC. Translation: CASNQGTPLGETQYF. The rearrangement links TRBV7-8 to TRBJ2-5; the D gene is possibly TRBD2 (6 bases). V lost 7 bases and J lost 5, with 20 bases in between. Germline assignment: CDR1 SGHVS and CDR2 FQNEAQ. This CDR3 is built from 15 residues.

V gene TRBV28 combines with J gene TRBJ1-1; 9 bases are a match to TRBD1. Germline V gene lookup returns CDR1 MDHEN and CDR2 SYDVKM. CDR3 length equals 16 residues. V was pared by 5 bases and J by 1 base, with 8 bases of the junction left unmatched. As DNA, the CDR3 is TGTGCCAGCAGTAGTTACAGGGGGCTTGGGAACACTGAAGCTTTCTTT. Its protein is CASSSYRGLGNTEAFF.